The entry below gives a single T cell receptor (beta chain) sequence along with its context. Its cognate antigen is unknown. These data originate in a study of T cells after yellow fever vaccination. Study findings and constraints: Reappearance after the booster was seen for most primary-vaccination clones, at 95% to 97% CD4 and 75% to 90% CD8. From the bulk population, abundant clonotypes could contaminate and appear within FACS-sorted repertoires.

TCRdb re-analysed the 5' RACE reads in MiXCR, keeping a single row per CDR3 protein. This table has some 420,000 distinct CDR3 sequences, under 20% appearing once. V was pared by 2 bases and J by 2 bases, with 16 bases between. The germline gives CDR1 SGHDT, CDR2 YYEEEE. The CDR3 consists of 16 residues. The clonotype originates from a man aged 18 to 29 who received the YFV17D yellow fever vaccine. The gene calls are TRBV5-6 and TRBJ1-1; TRBD1 might be the D (5 bases). The sample consisted of PBMCs, taken before the yellow fever booster vaccination. The CDR3 sequence: CASSFAGGLVNTEAFF. In DNA form, the CDR3 reads TGTGCCAGCAGCTTTGCCGGGGGATTGGTAAACACTGAAGCTTTCTTT.